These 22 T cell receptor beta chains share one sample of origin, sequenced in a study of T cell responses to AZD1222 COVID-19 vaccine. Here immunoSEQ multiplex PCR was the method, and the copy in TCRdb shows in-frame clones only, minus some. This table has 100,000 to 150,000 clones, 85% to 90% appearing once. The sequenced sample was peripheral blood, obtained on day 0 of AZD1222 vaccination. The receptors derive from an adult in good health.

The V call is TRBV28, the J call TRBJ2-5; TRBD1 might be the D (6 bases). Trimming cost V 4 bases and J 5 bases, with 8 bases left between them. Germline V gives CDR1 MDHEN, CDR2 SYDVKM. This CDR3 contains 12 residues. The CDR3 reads CASSSQGETQYF. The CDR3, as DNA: TGTGCCAGCAGTTCCCAGGGGGAGACCCAGTACTTC.

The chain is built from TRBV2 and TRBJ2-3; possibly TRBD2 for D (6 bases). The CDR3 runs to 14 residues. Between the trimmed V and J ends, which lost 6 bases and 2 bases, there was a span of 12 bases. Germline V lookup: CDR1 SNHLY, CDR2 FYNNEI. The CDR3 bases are TGTGCCAGCAGAAGCGGGTTAATCACAGATACGCAGTATTTT. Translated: CASRSGLITDTQYF.

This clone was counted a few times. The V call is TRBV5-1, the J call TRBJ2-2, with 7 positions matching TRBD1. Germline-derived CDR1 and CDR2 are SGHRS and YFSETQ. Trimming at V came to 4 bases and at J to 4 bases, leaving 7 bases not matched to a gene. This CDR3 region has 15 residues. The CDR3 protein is CASSVLGGPTGELFF. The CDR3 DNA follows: TGCGCCAGCAGCGTCTTAGGGGGCCCCACCGGGGAGCTGTTTTTT. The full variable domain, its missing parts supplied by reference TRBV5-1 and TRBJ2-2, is KAGVTQTPRYLIKTRGQQVTLSCSPISGHRSVSWYQQTPGQGLQFLFEYFSETQRNKGNFPGRFSGRQFSNSRSEMNVSTLELGDSALYLCASSVLGGPTGELFFGEGSRLTVL.

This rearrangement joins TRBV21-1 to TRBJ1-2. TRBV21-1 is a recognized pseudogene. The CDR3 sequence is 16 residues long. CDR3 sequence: CASSSDTYPEDYGYTF. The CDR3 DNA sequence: TGTGCCAGCAGCAGCGACACCTACCCTGAGGACTATGGCTACACCTTC.

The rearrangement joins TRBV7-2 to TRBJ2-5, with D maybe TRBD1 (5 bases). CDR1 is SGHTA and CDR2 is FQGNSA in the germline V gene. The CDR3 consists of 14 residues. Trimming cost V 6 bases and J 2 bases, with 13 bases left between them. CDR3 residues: CASSSQARQETQYF. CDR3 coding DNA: TGTGCCAGCAGTTCACAGGCCCGACAAGAGACCCAGTACTTC.

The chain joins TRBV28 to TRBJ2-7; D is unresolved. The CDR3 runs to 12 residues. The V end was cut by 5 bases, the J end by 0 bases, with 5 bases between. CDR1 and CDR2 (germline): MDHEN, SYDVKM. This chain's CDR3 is CASSQTSYEQYF. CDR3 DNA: TGTGCCAGCAGTCAGACCTCCTACGAGCAGTACTTC.

For the CDR3, the DNA is TGTGCCAGCAGCTTAAACTGGGGAAACTATGGCTACACCTTC. Protein sequence: CASSLNWGNYGYTF. The chain has TRBV11-1 and TRBJ1-2; D remains unclear. Trimming shortened V by 2 bases and J by 2 bases, and 9 bases separated the two germline ends. In germline, CDR1 is SGHAT, CDR2 FQDESV (reference sequence). CDR3 length: 14 amino acids.

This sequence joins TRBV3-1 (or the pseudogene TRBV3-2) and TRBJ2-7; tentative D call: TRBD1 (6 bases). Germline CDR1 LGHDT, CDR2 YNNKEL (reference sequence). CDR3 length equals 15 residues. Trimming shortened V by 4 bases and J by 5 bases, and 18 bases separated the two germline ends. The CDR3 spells CASSPPGTTRHEQYF. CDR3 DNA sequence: TGTGCCAGCAGCCCGCCCGGGACAACTAGACACGAGCAGTACTTC.

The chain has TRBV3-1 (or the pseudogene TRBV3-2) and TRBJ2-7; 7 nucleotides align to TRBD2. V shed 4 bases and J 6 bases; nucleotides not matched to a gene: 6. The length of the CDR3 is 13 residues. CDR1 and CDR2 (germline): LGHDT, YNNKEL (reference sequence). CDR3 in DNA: TGTGCCAGCAGCCGGGGCGGGGGACCCGAGCAGTACTTC. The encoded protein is CASSRGGGPEQYF.

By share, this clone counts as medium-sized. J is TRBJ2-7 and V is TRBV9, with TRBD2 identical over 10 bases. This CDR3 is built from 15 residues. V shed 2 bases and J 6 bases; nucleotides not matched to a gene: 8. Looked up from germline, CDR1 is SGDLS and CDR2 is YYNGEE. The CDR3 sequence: CASSVGTSVGSEQYF. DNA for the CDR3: TGTGCCAGCAGCGTCGGGACTAGCGTTGGTTCCGAGCAGTACTTC.

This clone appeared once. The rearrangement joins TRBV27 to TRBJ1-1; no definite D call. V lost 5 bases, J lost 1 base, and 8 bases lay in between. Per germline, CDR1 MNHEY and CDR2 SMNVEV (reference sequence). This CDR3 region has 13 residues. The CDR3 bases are TGTGCCAGCAGTCCTCTAAGGAACACTGAAGCTTTCTTT. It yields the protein CASSPLRNTEAFF.

CDR3: CASSFRSNTEAFF. CDR3 in DNA: TGCGCCAGCAGCTTCCGATCGAACACTGAAGCTTTCTTT. This chain links TRBV5-1 with TRBJ1-1; D is uncertain. Trimming shortened V by 2 bases and J by 1 base, and 6 bases separated the two germline ends. Germline V gives CDR1 SGHRS, CDR2 YFSETQ. The CDR3 contains 13 residues.

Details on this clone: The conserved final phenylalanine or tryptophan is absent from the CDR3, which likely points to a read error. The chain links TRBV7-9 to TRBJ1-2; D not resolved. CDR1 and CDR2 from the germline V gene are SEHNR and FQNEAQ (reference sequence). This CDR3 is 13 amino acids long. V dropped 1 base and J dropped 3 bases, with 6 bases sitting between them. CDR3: CASSLGIDYGYTL. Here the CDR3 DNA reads TGTGCCAGCAGCTTAGGAATAGACTATGGCTACACCCTC.

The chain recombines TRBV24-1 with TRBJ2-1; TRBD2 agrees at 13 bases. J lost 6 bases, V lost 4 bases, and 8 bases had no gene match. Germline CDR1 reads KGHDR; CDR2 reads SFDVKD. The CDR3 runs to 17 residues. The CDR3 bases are TGTGCCACCAGTGAACCCCCGGGACTAGCGGGGAGCAATGAGCAGTTCTTC. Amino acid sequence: CATSEPPGLAGSNEQFF.

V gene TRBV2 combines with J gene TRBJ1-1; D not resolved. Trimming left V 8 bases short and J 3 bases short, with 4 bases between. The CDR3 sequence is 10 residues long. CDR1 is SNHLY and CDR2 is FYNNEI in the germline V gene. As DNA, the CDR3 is TGTGCCAGCGTGGACACTGAAGCTTTCTTT. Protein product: CASVDTEAFF. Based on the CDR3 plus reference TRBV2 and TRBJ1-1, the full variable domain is EPEVTQTPSHQVTQMGQEVILRCVPISNHLYFYWYRQILGQKVEFLVSFYNNEISEKSEIFDDQFSVERPDGSNFTLKIRSTKLEDSAMYFCASVDTEAFFGQGTRLTVV.

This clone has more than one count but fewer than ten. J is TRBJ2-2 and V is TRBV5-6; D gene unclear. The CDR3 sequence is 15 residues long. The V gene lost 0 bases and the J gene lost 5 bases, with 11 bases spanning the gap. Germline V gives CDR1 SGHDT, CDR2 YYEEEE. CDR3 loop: CASSLGQVGTGELFF. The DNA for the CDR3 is TGTGCCAGCAGCTTGGGGCAGGTTGGGACCGGGGAGCTGTTTTTT.

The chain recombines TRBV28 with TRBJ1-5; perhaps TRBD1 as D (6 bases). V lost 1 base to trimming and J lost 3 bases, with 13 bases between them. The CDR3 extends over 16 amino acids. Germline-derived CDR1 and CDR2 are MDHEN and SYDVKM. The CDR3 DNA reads TGTGCCAGCAGTTTATACGGGACAAAGAACAATCAGCCCCAGCATTTT. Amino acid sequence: CASSLYGTKNNQPQHF.

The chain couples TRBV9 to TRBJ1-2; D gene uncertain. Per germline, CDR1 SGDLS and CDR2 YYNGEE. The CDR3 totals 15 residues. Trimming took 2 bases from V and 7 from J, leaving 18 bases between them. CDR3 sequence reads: CASSVRVSGRFGYTF. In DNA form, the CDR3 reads TGTGCCAGCAGCGTGAGGGTCAGTGGGAGGTTTGGCTACACCTTC.

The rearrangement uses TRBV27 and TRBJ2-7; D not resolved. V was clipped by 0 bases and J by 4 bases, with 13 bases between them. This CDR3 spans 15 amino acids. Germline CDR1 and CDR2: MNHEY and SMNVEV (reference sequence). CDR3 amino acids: CASSLSFPPRYEQYF. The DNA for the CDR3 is TGTGCCAGCAGTTTATCGTTCCCGCCCCGTTACGAGCAGTACTTC.

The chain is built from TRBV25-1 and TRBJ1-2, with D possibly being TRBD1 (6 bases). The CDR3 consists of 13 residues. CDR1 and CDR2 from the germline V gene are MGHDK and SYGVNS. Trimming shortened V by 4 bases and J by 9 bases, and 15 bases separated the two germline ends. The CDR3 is CASSVGGLGSYTF. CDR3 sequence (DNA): TGTGCCAGCAGTGTAGGGGGTCTCGGGAGCTACACCTTC.

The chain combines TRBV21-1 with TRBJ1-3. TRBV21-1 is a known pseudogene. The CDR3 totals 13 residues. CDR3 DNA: TGTGCCAGCAGCAACGCCGGAGGAAACACCATATATTTT. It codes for CASSNAGGNTIYF.

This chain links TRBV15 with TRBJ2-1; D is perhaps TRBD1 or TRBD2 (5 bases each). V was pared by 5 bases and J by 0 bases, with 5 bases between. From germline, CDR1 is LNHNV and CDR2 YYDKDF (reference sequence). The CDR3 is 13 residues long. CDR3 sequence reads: CATSGGSYNEQFF. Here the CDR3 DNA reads TGTGCCACCAGCGGGGGCTCCTACAATGAGCAGTTCTTC.